What follows is one T cell receptor beta chain and its context. The data were obtained in a study of blood T cell repertoires in COVID-19. Study-wide context: Both acute and convalescent COVID-19 samples were obtained from the United States, Italy and Spain. PBMCs, B-cell-depleted T cells, or T cells were the source of the cDNA or gDNA that made up the material.

As originally analysed: Amplification with reference gene primers provided the estimates of nucleated cell counts. Sequencing used immunoSEQ multiplex PCR; TCRdb keeps in-frame clones, though not all of them. V and J calls and clone size are as listed in that table; D and trimming were resolved from the DNA. The table lists about 42,000 clones, roughly 80% of them singletons. This CDR3 has 14 residues. V was clipped by 5 bases and J by 4 bases, with 14 bases between them. CDR1 is SNHLY, CDR2 FYNNEI, per germline. The sequenced material came from peripheral blood. This TCR derives from a human donor in a cohort sampled during active COVID-19. This chain joins TRBV2 and TRBJ1-1; D is possibly TRBD1 (6 bases). CDR3 in DNA: TGTGCCAGCAGTAATTATCTAGGGGGCACTGAAGCTTTCTTT. Its translation: CASSNYLGGTEAFF.